Below are 21 T cell receptor beta chains sequenced from a single sample in a study of tumor and adjacent non-tumor tissue in lung cancer (dated by TCRdb to 2016 to 2019). RNA was extracted from bulk unsorted tissue and checked for quality with a NanoDrop ND-1000 and an Agilent 2100. The protocol used for the library was multiplex PCR. The instrument was an Illumina HiSeq 2500. TCRbeta libraries were constructed through three rounds of nested PCR with primers (Table S4) according to protocols adapted from ARM-PCR. TCRdb trimmed public reads at Q25 via fastp, called clones via MiXCR and kept in-frame beta chains. Identical CDR3 protein sequences are pooled into one entry, listed with their most common genes and DNA. A total of 90,000 or so distinct CDR3 sequences appear in this sample, around 57% of them only once. The top ten constitute roughly 15% of the sample. The sequenced material came from lung tumor tissue. These receptor sequences come from a man aged 65 to 79 with non-small cell lung cancer.

This clonotype occurred a few times. A much larger clone lies one base from this, so it may be a read error. The chain employs TRBV10-3 and TRBJ2-3; TRBD2 matches 12 bases. The CDR3 sequence is 13 residues long. Germline CDR1 ENHRY, CDR2 SYGVKD. The CDR3 DNA is TGTGCCACATCTAGCGGGGGGGAGGATATGCAGTATTTT. It translates to CATSSGGEDMQYF.

This clonotype appeared many times. This chain joins TRBV12-3 or TRBV12-4 and TRBJ2-5; D tentatively fits TRBD1 or TRBD2 (6 bases each). V lost 6 bases and J lost 5, with 16 bases in between. The CDR3 is made up of 14 amino acids. Written as DNA, the CDR3 is TGTGCCAGCAGGATCCCCGGGGGCGGCGAGACCCAGTACTTC. Encoded protein: CASRIPGGGETQYF.

With respect to this clonotype: The junction differs from germline at one of its ends, possibly a read error. The chain recombines TRBV6-5 with TRBJ1-5; D is undetermined. This CDR3 is built from 15 residues. Germline V gives CDR1 MNHEY, CDR2 SVGAGI. CDR3 amino acids: CVSQGGRSLNQPQHF. In DNA, the CDR3 is TGTGTCAGCCAAGGAGGACGGAGTCTCAATCAGCCCCAGCATTTT.

As concerns this clonotype: Because the CDR3 is missing its conserved closing phenylalanine or tryptophan, this is likely a read error. V is TRBV7-2 and J is TRBJ1-5; TRBD1 agrees at 7 bases. This CDR3 contains 14 residues. V gave up 3 bases and J gave up 5 bases; unmatched junction bases: 4. Germline V gene lookup returns CDR1 SGHTA and CDR2 FQGNSA. The CDR3 DNA reads TGTGCCAGCAGCTTTCAGGGGGGGGATCAGCCCCAGCATCTT. The encoded protein is CASSFQGGDQPQHL.

In regard to this clonotype: The conserved closing phenylalanine or tryptophan is absent in this CDR3, likely reflecting a read error. The CDR3 DNA reads TGTGCCAGCAGTGACTCAAGACAGTCTAACACCGGGGAGCTGTTTCTT. Amino acid sequence: CASSDSRQSNTGELFL. V and J are TRBV6-4 and TRBJ2-2; D might be TRBD1 (5 bases). The germline V and J ends were trimmed by 0 bases and 2 bases, with 10 bases remaining between them. The CDR3 runs to 16 residues. Germline V CDR1 and CDR2: MRHNA, SNTAGT.

As regards this clonotype: One junction end disagrees with the germline gene, perhaps due to a read error. This chain uses TRBV6-7 with TRBJ2-5, with D tentatively TRBD2 (5 bases). TRBV6-7 is an open reading frame, and its role is uncertain. CDR3 size: 15 residues. CDR3: CDSNYLALRQETQYF. In nucleotides, the CDR3 is TGTGACAGCAATTACTTAGCGCTACGCCAAGAGACCCAGTACTTC.

Comments on this clonotype: A single base separates this from a much larger clone, so it may be a read error. The CDR3 DNA follows: TGCACTGCTAGATTGCTGGGTGGAGATACGCAGTATTTT. This codes for CTARLLGGDTQYF. The chain joins TRBV20-1 to TRBJ2-3; unclear D gene. Looked up from germline, CDR1 is DFQATT and CDR2 is SNEGSKA (reference sequence). This CDR3 region has 13 residues.

With respect to this clonotype: With a much larger clone just one base away, this may be a read error. V and J are TRBV29-1 and TRBJ2-1; 7 nucleotides align to TRBD2. This CDR3 has 14 amino acids. Germline loops: CDR1 SQVTM, CDR2 ANQGSEA. CDR3 in amino acids: CSIERGRAYNEQFF. As DNA, the CDR3 is TGCAGCATTGAACGAGGGAGGGCGTACAATGAGCAGTTCTTC.

This clonotype came up a few times. A much larger clone lies a single base off, so this may be a read error. The rearrangement joins TRBV29-1 to TRBJ1-1, with D possibly TRBD1 on 6 matching bases. The germline V gene has CDR1 SQVTM and CDR2 ANQGSEA. With 7 bases removed from V and 0 bases from J, the gap between germline ends came to 12 bases. This CDR3 is built from 13 residues. The CDR3 sequence: CSAGGGLNTEAFF. In nucleotides, the CDR3 is TGCAGCGCTGGGGGGGGGCTGAACACTGAAGCTTTCTTT.

As to this clonotype: An end of the junction does not agree with germline; a read error may underlie this. V gene TRBV12-3 or TRBV12-4 combines with J gene TRBJ2-6, with TRBD1 matching over 8 bases. This CDR3 comprises 16 residues. The CDR3 DNA sequence: TGTGCCGGCAGTTTAGGACAGGGAGGTGGGGCCAACGTCCTGACTTTC. Translation: CAGSLGQGGGANVLTF.

Turning to this clonotype: The junction differs from germline at one of its ends, possibly a read error. The chain is built from TRBV12-3 or TRBV12-4 and TRBJ2-5; D might be TRBD1 or TRBD2, each matching 5 bases. The CDR3 contains 16 residues. CDR3 in amino acids: CTSSLKNRRNQGTQYF. CDR3 DNA: TGTACCAGCAGCTTAAAGAACCGCCGGAATCAAGGGACCCAATACTTC.

This clonotype turned up a few times. The CDR3 sequence is CASRARLTGEQYF. CDR3 in DNA: TGTGCCAGCAGAGCACGACTAACGGGCGAGCAGTACTTC. V and J are TRBV2 and TRBJ2-7; TRBD2 might be the D (5 bases). V was shortened by 6 bases and J by 6 bases, with 15 bases between the two germline ends. Looked up from germline, CDR1 is SNHLY and CDR2 is FYNNEI. The CDR3 runs to 13 residues.

V is TRBV6-1 and J is TRBJ2-2; no definite D call. V shed 3 bases and J shed 3 bases, with 5 bases lying between them. The CDR3 is made up of 13 amino acids. CDR1 and CDR2 (germline): MNHNS, SASEGT. DNA for the CDR3: TGTGCCAGCAGTGATTTGGACACCGGGGAGCTGTTTTTT. Protein product: CASSDLDTGELFF.

The chain couples TRBV28 to TRBJ2-2; TRBD1 aligns across 9 bases. CDR1 is MDHEN, CDR2 SYDVKM, per germline. The CDR3 length is 15 residues. Losses at the gene ends were 5 bases for V and 6 bases for J; bases not matched to a gene: 7. The CDR3 is CASSPHRGQSGELFF. CDR3 DNA sequence: TGTGCCAGCAGTCCCCACAGGGGGCAGTCCGGGGAGCTGTTTTTT. Full variable domain (rest looked up from reference TRBV28 and TRBJ2-2): DVKVTQSSRYLVKRTGEKVFLECVQDMDHENMFWYRQDPGLGLRLIYFSYDVKMKEKGDIPEGYSVSREKKERFSLILESASTNQTSMYLCASSPHRGQSGELFFGEGSRLTVL.

In regard to this clonotype: At one of its ends the junction is not consistent with the germline gene, which may arise from a read error. V is TRBV6-2 or TRBV6-3 and J is TRBJ2-1, with D uncertain. Germline lookup yields CDR1 MNHEY and CDR2 SVGEGT. This CDR3 has 16 amino acids. CDR3 DNA: TGCACCAGCACCTACGGCAAGGGCTTACTTGGCAATGAGCAGTTCTTC. Translated: CTSTYGKGLLGNEQFF.

Remarks on this clonotype: A much larger clone is a single base away; this may be a read error. The gene calls are TRBV7-8 and TRBJ2-5; D is ambiguous. The J call may be in error: the DNA end matches TRBJ2-7 better. Looked up from germline, CDR1 is SGHVS and CDR2 is FQNEAQ. This CDR3 comprises 17 residues. The CDR3 spells CASSPKALGTGFYEQYF. For the CDR3, the DNA is TGTGCCAGCAGCCCCAAAGCTCTAGGTACGGGCTTCTACGAGCAGTACTTC.

As to this clonotype: This may come from a read error, since a much larger clone is one base off. The rearrangement joins TRBV5-1 to TRBJ2-1; 11 positions agree with TRBD2. Germline V gene data show CDR1 as SGHRS and CDR2 as YFSETQ. V lost 2 bases and J lost 11; bases outside the gene matches: 6. The CDR3 runs 14 residues. In nucleotides, the CDR3 is TGCGCCAGCAGCTTTAGCGGGGGGGCACTTAAGCAGTTCTTC. Translation gives CASSFSGGALKQFF.

In its sample, this clonotype was seen many times. The chain recombines TRBV20-1 with TRBJ1-1; TRBD1 matches 7 bases. Losses at the gene ends were 5 bases for V and 0 bases for J; bases not matched to a gene: 6. The CDR3 length is 14 residues. Germline V CDR1 and CDR2: DFQATT, SNEGSKA (reference sequence). CDR3 in amino acids: CSASDRKMNTEAFF. The CDR3 DNA is TGCAGTGCTTCGGACAGGAAAATGAACACTGAAGCTTTCTTT.

Regarding this clonotype: A much bigger clone sits one base away, suggesting this may be a read error. The V gene is TRBV20-1, the J gene TRBJ2-2, with 7 bases fitting TRBD2. CDR1 and CDR2 (germline): DFQATT, SNEGSKA (reference sequence). CDR3 length: 18 amino acids. The CDR3 sequence is CSARDSRRAGTNTWELFF. In nucleotides, the CDR3 is TGCAGTGCTAGAGATTCCAGAAGAGCGGGGACGAACACCTGGGAGCTGTTTTTT.

As regards this clonotype: A much more abundant neighbour one base away suggests this may be a read error. The rearrangement links TRBV29-1 to TRBJ1-1; D possibly corresponds to TRBD1 (6 bases). CDR3 length equals 12 residues. Germline values: CDR1 SQVTM, CDR2 ANQGSEA. CDR3 sequence: CGVGTIIAEAFF. DNA for the CDR3: TGCGGCGTGGGGACAATAATCGCTGAAGCTTTCTTT.

With regard to this clonotype: Since a much larger clone is just one base distant, this may be a read error. The conserved final phenylalanine or tryptophan is absent from the CDR3, which likely points to a read error. The chain carries TRBV13 and TRBJ2-7; unclear D gene. V shed 5 bases and J shed 6 bases, with 17 bases lying between them. The length of the CDR3 is 14 residues. CDR1 and CDR2 from the germline V gene are PRHDT and FYEKMQ (reference sequence). The CDR3 DNA sequence: TGTGCCAGCAGCCGTACTGGGTTTAATCTCGAGCAGTACATC. Encoded protein: CASSRTGFNLEQYI.